Listed here are 4 T cell receptor beta chains from one sample, sequenced in a study of blood T cell repertoires in COVID-19. Sequencing was performed with immunoSEQ multiplex PCR; in TCRdb, only in-frame clones are kept and a portion is missing. The sample contains hundreds of thousands of clones, around 88% of which appear only once. Source material: peripheral blood. These receptors came from a woman in her twenties or thirties with COVID-19, enrolled during active disease.

J is TRBJ2-3 and V is TRBV27; possibly TRBD2 for D (6 bases). Trimming removed 5 bases from V and 0 bases from J, with 15 bases in between. The CDR3 has 16 residues. Germline V gene data show CDR1 as MNHEY and CDR2 as SMNVEV (reference sequence). CDR3 nucleotide sequence: TGTGCCAGCAGTCTGAATGTGGGGGGAAGCACAGATACGCAGTATTTT. Protein sequence: CASSLNVGGSTDTQYF.

The chain couples TRBV21-1 to TRBJ2-7; the tabulated D call, TRBD1, remains unverified against the DNA. TRBV21-1 is deemed a pseudogene. The length of the CDR3 is 17 residues. CDR3 coding DNA: TGTGCCAGCAGCAAATCAGTCCAGCGAAGTGGGGCTTACGAGCAGTACGTC. This encodes CASSKSVQRSGAYEQYV.

CDR3 DNA: TGTGCCAGCACCGGTCGGAATTCACCCCTCCACTTT. This encodes CASTGRNSPLHF. The rearrangement joins TRBV12-3 or TRBV12-4 to TRBJ1-6; D is undetermined. The CDR3 is 12 residues long. V lost 7 bases to trimming and J lost 7 bases, with 8 bases between them.

The CDR3 reads CASSYQASGVQPQHF. CDR3 bases: TGTGCCAGCAGTTACCAGGCCTCCGGGGTTCAGCCCCAGCATTTT. V and J are TRBV6-2 or TRBV6-3 and TRBJ1-5; D not certain. Trimming took off 2 bases at V and 6 bases at J, with 14 bases between the two ends. The CDR3 runs 15 residues. The V gene's germline CDR1 is MNHEY and CDR2 SVGEGT.